The TCR beta chain described here comes from a study of PD-1 blockade in classical Hodgkin lymphoma (dated by TCRdb to 2020 to 2021). Some background on the complete study: The study used CyTOF and TCR beta sequencing to define a peripheral blood immune signature of response to PD-1 blockade in classical Hodgkin lymphoma. Broad study findings and their caveats: Newly diagnosed patients were reported to have lower baseline TCR diversity than healthy donors, and relapsed/refractory patients were reported to have lower baseline TCR diversity still. The study was limited to a single clinical trial cohort, and causes of repertoire differences, possibly disease activity or prior therapy, remained undefined.

Genomic DNA was extracted with the Qiagen DNeasy kit from unsorted PBMCs and from negatively selected CD4+ and CD8+ fractions. TCR beta CDR3 regions were amplified by immunoSEQ multiplex PCR using primers annealing to V and J segments. A synthetic immune receptor repertoire was used to minimize amplification bias, and remaining bias was computationally removed after sequencing. On the study's bioinformatics: Custom Python scripts were used to quantify repertoire diversity as the Shannon entropy index. Unsorted, CD4+ and CD8+ repertoires were analyzed separately, except in combined analyses where CD4+ and CD8+ sequences were merged in silico. TCRdb limited this immuneACCESS table to in-frame rearrangements with V and J called. A share of clones is missing; checked studies link under half to unresolved V genes, and the rest is unexplained. V, J and clone size reflect that table, while D and trimming were determined from the DNA. The sample contains 70,000 or so clones, 93% of them found a single time. The ten largest account for approximately 2.5% of the sample.

What the time point label conveys for this sample: newly diagnosed, previously untreated cHL patient sample. PBMCs from patients with newly diagnosed, previously untreated classical Hodgkin lymphoma were sequenced as a comparison group for the relapsed/refractory trial patients. After peripheral blood was drawn into 8 mL Vacutainer Cell Preparation Tubes, PBMCs were isolated by centrifugation and then cryopreserved. A word on this clone: The clone's antigen remains unknown. No base quality information exists; no much larger clone differs at one position.

CDR1 and CDR2 are read off the germline V gene as SGHDT and YYEEEE. Compared with germline, V lacks 4 bases and J lacks 4 bases; bases without a gene match: 15. From the cysteine up to the phenylalanine, the CDR3 has a length of 17 residues. The kept DNA is CDR3 alone, 51 bases in frame from the first base. This receptor was identified in a human donor with classical Hodgkin lymphoma. The rearranged segments are TRBV5-6 and TRBJ2-3; TRBD2 matches 7 bases in the middle. Sequenced material: peripheral blood mononuclear cells (PBMCs). The CDR3 reads CASSLGGARELSDTQYF. In nucleotide form, the sequence is TGTGCCAGCAGCCTGGGAGGGGCACGGGAGTTGTCAGATACGCAGTATTTT.